This TCR beta chain was recovered during a study of T cell responses to AZD1222 COVID-19 vaccine. The wider study: Recipients boosted at about 4 weeks or about 12 weeks are pooled.

Study results and caveats: Seropositive at baseline were only a handful of AZD1222 recipients. Donor demographics were predominantly white British with a female majority; clonal diversity may be underestimated.

The table came from immunoSEQ multiplex PCR; TCRdb's copy has only in-frame clones and leaves some out. The sample includes 65,000 to 90,000 clones, 88% seen only once; the top ten take around 21%. On this clone: Its target is unknown.

Source: peripheral blood, taken on day 0 of AZD1222 vaccination. The origin of this receptor is an adult in good health.

Here the CDR3 reads CASSAQLGWDTQYF. The CDR3 DNA sequence: TGTGCCAGCAGCGCCCAATTAGGGTGGGATACGCAGTATTTT. The V and J genes are TRBV9 and TRBJ2-3; unclear D gene. Germline CDR1 is SGDLS and CDR2 is YYNGEE. Trimming took 3 bases from V and 6 from J, leaving 14 bases between them. CDR3 length: 14 amino acids.